This TCR beta chain was recovered during a study of cytotoxic CD8 clonotypes in ibrutinib-treated CLL. Study-level background: Response samples came after a median about 12 months of treatment, range 6 to 36.

The assay was immunoSEQ multiplex PCR, and TCRdb's table has in-frame clones only and misses some. The sample shows over 95,000 clones, about 53% of them seen only once. Findings of the study overall: The study found baseline clonality above age-matched healthy donors, tracking circulating CD8+ T-cell counts. Once treatment began, public clonotypes, which were uncommon, contracted or stayed stable.

CDR3 length equals 15 residues. Trimming took 1 base from V and 7 from J, leaving 11 bases between them. CDR1 is MGHRA, CDR2 YSYEKL, per germline. As regards this clone: The target antigen is unknown.

Cryopreserved PBMCs supplied approximately 1.9 micrograms of genomic DNA for TCR beta libraries. The chain employs TRBV4-1 and TRBJ1-6, with D tentatively TRBD1 (5 bases). This receptor was identified in a human donor with chronic lymphocytic leukemia. This specimen was PBMCs, taken after 24 months of ibrutinib treatment. Here the CDR3 DNA reads TGCGCCAGCAGCCAAGGGGGCGCGGGAAATTCACCCCTCCACTTT. Encoded protein: CASSQGGAGNSPLHF.